The rows below give T cell receptor beta chains drawn from one sample of a study of T-cell reconstitution after alpha-beta-depleted transplantation in children. TCRdb reanalysed the PCR reads using MiXCR and keeps one entry per CDR3 protein. The table lists around 190,000 distinct CDR3 sequences, about 6.6% of them singletons, with approximately 6% in the top ten. The sample consisted of PBMCs, taken before TCRalphabeta/CD19-depleted stem cell transplant. The receptors derive from a boy between 2 and 10 years old with acute lymphoblastic leukemia, due to receive a stem cell transplant. The CDR3 runs from the conserved cysteine through the conserved F or W. The D gene is left open where the match is weak. Expanded clones are given a class, and other clones once, few, many or no size at all.

v_gene	j_gene	abundance	d_gene	CDR3aa	CDR3nt
TRBV28	TRBJ2-2	many	-	CASSLWGTNTGELFF	TGTGCCAGCAGTTTGTGGGGCACGAACACCGGGGAGCTGTTTTTT
TRBV3-1	TRBJ2-1	many	-	CASSLALRLINEQFF	TGTGCCAGCAGCCTCGCACTCAGGCTAATCAATGAGCAGTTCTTC
TRBV12-3/TRBV12-4	TRBJ1-1	-	-	CASSLGPSLEAFF	TGTGCCAGCAGTCTTGGGCCGAGCCTAGAAGCTTTCTTT
TRBV2	TRBJ2-3	-	-	CASSEGRGLTDTQYF	TGTGCCAGCAGTGAGGGCCGAGGGTTGACAGATACGCAGTATTTT
TRBV7-9	TRBJ2-3	many	TRBD2	CASSSNSGGAPDTQYF	TGTGCCAGCAGCTCTAATAGCGGGGGCGCCCCGGATACGCAGTATTTT
TRBV29-1	TRBJ2-4	few	-	CSVEVLLAKNIQYF	TGCAGCGTTGAAGTTCTGTTAGCCAAAAACATTCAGTACTTC
TRBV6-5	TRBJ2-7	many	TRBD1	CASSLQGLGHEQYF	TGTGCCAGCAGTTTACAGGGGCTCGGGCACGAGCAGTACTTC
TRBV21-1	TRBJ2-1	many	-	CASSPDLARGFYNEQFF	TGTGCCAGCAGCCCTGACCTAGCCCGGGGATTTTACAATGAGCAGTTCTTC
TRBV28	TRBJ1-6	many	-	CASSSPYRALHF	TGTGCCAGCAGTTCCCCTTATCGGGCCCTCCACTTT
TRBV19	TRBJ2-1	few	TRBD2	CASSTAGVANEQFF	TGTGCCAGTAGTACAGCGGGAGTAGCCAATGAGCAGTTCTTC
TRBV9	TRBJ1-2	-	-	CASSDNRQAEGYTF	TGTGCCAGCAGCGACAACAGACAGGCTGAGGGCTACACCTTC
TRBV3-1	TRBJ1-2	few	TRBD1	CASSHWGQQGSTLDGYTF	TGTGCCAGCAGCCATTGGGGCCAACAGGGGTCGACGCTTGATGGCTACACCTTC
TRBV12-3/TRBV12-4	TRBJ2-2	-	TRBD1	CASSLGQGPDTGELFF	TGTGCCAGCAGTCTTGGACAGGGTCCAGACACCGGGGAGCTGTTTTTT
TRBV27	TRBJ1-2	many	TRBD1	CASSLAPRTGKMTF	TGTGCCAGCAGTTTGGCACCTCGGACAGGGAAAATGACATTC
TRBV12-3/TRBV12-4	TRBJ2-3	many	TRBD1	CASSFIGQGAGDTQYF	TGTGCCAGCAGTTTTATCGGACAGGGGGCAGGAGATACGCAGTATTTT
TRBV5-6	TRBJ1-4	many	-	CASSLVGLGRNEKLFF	TGTGCCAGCAGCTTGGTAGGATTGGGGAGGAATGAAAAACTGTTTTTT
TRBV5-6	TRBJ2-1	many	TRBD2	CASGPTSGGNEQFF	TGTGCCAGCGGGCCGACTAGCGGGGGCAATGAGCAGTTCTTC
TRBV6-1	TRBJ1-4	-	-	CASSRTTRDPTNEKLFF	TGTGCCAGCAGTCGAACTACCAGGGATCCAACTAATGAAAAACTGTTTTTT
TRBV7-2	TRBJ2-5	few	-	CASSLAALQETQYF	TGTGCCAGCAGCTTAGCTGCGCTCCAAGAGACCCAGTACTTC
TRBV12-3/TRBV12-4	TRBJ1-1	many	TRBD1	CASSSLMTGVNTEAFF	TGTGCCAGCAGTTCTCTCATGACAGGGGTGAACACTGAAGCTTTCTTT
TRBV28	TRBJ2-1	few	-	CASRVSNEQFF	TGTGCCAGCAGGGTATCCAATGAGCAGTTCTTC
TRBV19	TRBJ1-1	few	-	CASSGLGVVSTEAFF	TGTGCCAGTAGTGGACTCGGGGTTGTTAGCACTGAAGCTTTCTTT
TRBV21-1	TRBJ2-4	many	-	CASRMRAESKNIQYF	TGTGCCAGCAGGATGCGAGCTGAGAGCAAAAACATTCAGTACTTC
TRBV14	TRBJ2-7	many	-	CASSYSTGTYEQYF	TGTGCCAGCAGCTACTCTACAGGAACCTACGAGCAGTACTTC
TRBV7-9	TRBJ2-1	many	-	CASSVSRGSEQFF	TGTGCCAGCAGCGTCAGCAGGGGAAGTGAGCAGTTCTTC
TRBV3-1	TRBJ2-1	many	-	CASSLNSGADEQFF	TGTGCCAGCAGCCTCAACTCGGGGGCGGATGAGCAGTTCTTC
TRBV5-4	TRBJ2-3	many	-	CASSFARDTQYF	TGTGCCAGCAGCTTCGCGCGGGATACGCAGTATTTT
TRBV5-6	TRBJ2-2	-	-	CASSLFAAGELFF	TGTGCCAGCAGCTTGTTCGCCGCCGGGGAGCTGTTTTTT
TRBV6-5	TRBJ2-1	many	TRBD2	CASSYPGGNTYNEQFF	TGTGCCAGCAGCTACCCGGGGGGGAACACTTACAATGAGCAGTTCTTC
TRBV14	TRBJ2-1	-	TRBD2	CASSPCPGGSYNEQFF	TGTGCCAGCAGCCCCTGCCCGGGAGGGTCGTACAATGAGCAGTTCTTC
TRBV2	TRBJ1-1	-	-	CASSEHFGYTEAFF	TGTGCCAGCAGTGAACATTTTGGGTACACTGAAGCTTTCTTT
TRBV14	TRBJ2-2	few	-	CASRPRAWGNTGELFF	TGTGCCAGCAGACCTCGGGCTTGGGGCAACACCGGGGAGCTGTTTTTT
TRBV6-1	TRBJ2-3	many	TRBD1	CASSEEVTGPVDTQYF	TGTGCCAGCAGTGAGGAGGTGACAGGGCCTGTAGATACGCAGTATTTT
TRBV29-1	TRBJ2-7	-	-	CSARDTSYEQYF	TGCAGCGCCCGGGACACCTCCTACGAGCAGTACTTC
TRBV18	TRBJ2-7	few	-	CASSSTGGNNEQYF	TGTGCCAGCTCATCTACCGGGGGAAACAACGAGCAGTACTTC
TRBV7-2	TRBJ1-2	-	TRBD1	CASSSGDRGFETF	TGTGCCAGCAGCTCAGGGGACAGGGGTTTTGAAACCTTC
TRBV28	TRBJ2-2	many	-	CASSAGTLRDTGELFF	TGTGCCAGCAGCGCCGGGACACTACGTGACACCGGGGAGCTGTTTTTT
TRBV12-3/TRBV12-4	TRBJ1-5	many	-	CASSLYGLNQPQHF	TGTGCCAGCAGCCTCTACGGCCTCAATCAGCCCCAGCATTTT
TRBV7-2	TRBJ2-7	-	-	CASSLGAFSYEQYF	TGTGCCAGCAGCTTAGGGGCGTTCTCCTACGAGCAGTACTTC
TRBV30	TRBJ2-1	few	-	CAWSGSGEQFF	TGTGCCTGGAGTGGGAGCGGAGAGCAGTTCTTC
TRBV5-6	TRBJ2-7	many	TRBD1	CASSFDRGARSYEQYF	TGTGCCAGCAGCTTTGACAGGGGCGCCAGATCGTACGAGCAGTACTTC
TRBV19	TRBJ2-7	-	TRBD1	CASSSSGQGTYEQYF	TGTGCCAGTAGCTCCTCGGGACAGGGTACCTACGAGCAGTACTTC
TRBV4-2	TRBJ2-1	many	TRBD1	CATDRGNEQFF	TGTGCCACCGACAGGGGCAATGAGCAGTTCTTC
TRBV28	TRBJ1-2	few	TRBD1	CASRTDRADYGYTF	TGTGCCAGCAGGACGGACAGGGCAGACTATGGCTACACCTTC
TRBV29-1	TRBJ2-7	many	TRBD1	CSVEKKDRGVSYEQYF	TGCAGCGTTGAAAAAAAGGACAGGGGAGTCTCCTACGAGCAGTACTTC